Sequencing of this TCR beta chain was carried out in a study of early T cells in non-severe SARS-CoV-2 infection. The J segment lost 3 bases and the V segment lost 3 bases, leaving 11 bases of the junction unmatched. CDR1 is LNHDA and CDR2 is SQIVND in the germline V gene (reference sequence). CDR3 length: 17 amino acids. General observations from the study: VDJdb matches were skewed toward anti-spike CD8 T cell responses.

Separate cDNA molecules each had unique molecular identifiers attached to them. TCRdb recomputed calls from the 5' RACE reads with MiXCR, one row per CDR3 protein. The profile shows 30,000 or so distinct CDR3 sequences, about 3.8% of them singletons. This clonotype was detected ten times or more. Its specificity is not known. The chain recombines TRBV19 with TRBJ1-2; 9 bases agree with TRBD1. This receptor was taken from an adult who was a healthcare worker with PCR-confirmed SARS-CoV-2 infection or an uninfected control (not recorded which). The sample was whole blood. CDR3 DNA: TGTGCCAGTAGTATTTGGGGACAGGGAATCGTGGACTATGGCTACACCTTC. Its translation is CASSIWGQGIVDYGYTF.